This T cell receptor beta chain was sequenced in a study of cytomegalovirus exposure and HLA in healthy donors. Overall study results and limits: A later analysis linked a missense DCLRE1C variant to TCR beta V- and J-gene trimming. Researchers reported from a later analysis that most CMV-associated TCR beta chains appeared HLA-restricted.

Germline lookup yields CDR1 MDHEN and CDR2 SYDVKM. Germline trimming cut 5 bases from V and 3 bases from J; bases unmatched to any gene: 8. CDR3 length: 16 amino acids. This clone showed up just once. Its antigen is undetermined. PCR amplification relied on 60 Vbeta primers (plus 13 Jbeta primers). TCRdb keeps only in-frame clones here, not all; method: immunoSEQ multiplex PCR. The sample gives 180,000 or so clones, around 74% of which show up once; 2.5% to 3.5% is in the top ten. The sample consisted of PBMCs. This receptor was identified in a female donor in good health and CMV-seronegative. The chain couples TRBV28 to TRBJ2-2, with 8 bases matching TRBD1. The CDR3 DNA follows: TGTGCCAGCAGTCGGACCACAGGGGGTGACACCGGGGAGCTGTTTTTT. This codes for CASSRTTGGDTGELFF.